Listed below are T cell receptor beta chains from one sample, sequenced in a study of blood T cells in healthy people across ages. Each CDR3 protein is one row after TCRdb ran MiXCR on the 5' RACE reads. In the table there are hundreds of thousands of distinct CDR3 sequences, 25% to 35% of which are singletons. The material sequenced was blood. These receptors were collected from a woman older than 75 in good health. Both conserved end residues are part of each CDR3. Each record gives: V gene, J gene, D gene, clone size, CDR3 protein, CDR3 DNA. D genes are given only for firm matches. Some rows mark clone size as missing; the rest say once, few, many or name a class of expanded clone.

v_gene: TRBV7-2
j_gene: TRBJ1-2
d_gene: NA
abundance: many
CDR3aa: CASSRYNENYGYTF
CDR3nt: TGTGCCAGCAGCCGGTACAACGAAAACTATGGCTACACCTTC

v_gene: TRBV20-1
j_gene: TRBJ2-3
d_gene: TRBD2
abundance: few
CDR3aa: CSAFSGGVGTDTQYF
CDR3nt: TGCAGTGCTTTCAGCGGGGGGGTAGGCACAGATACGCAGTATTTT

v_gene: TRBV20-1
j_gene: TRBJ1-5
d_gene: NA
abundance: many
CDR3aa: CSARRNPGEAQPQHF
CDR3nt: TGCAGTGCTAGACGCAATCCGGGGGAGGCTCAGCCCCAGCATTTT

v_gene: TRBV6-2/TRBV6-3
j_gene: TRBJ2-3
d_gene: NA
abundance: many
CDR3aa: CASKQGTDTQYF
CDR3nt: TGTGCCAGCAAACAGGGCACAGATACGCAGTATTTT

v_gene: TRBV6-6
j_gene: TRBJ1-4
d_gene: NA
abundance: many
CDR3aa: CASSYGQGNEKLFF
CDR3nt: TGTGCCAGCAGTTACGGGCAGGGAAATGAAAAACTGTTTTTT

v_gene: TRBV6-6
j_gene: TRBJ2-7
d_gene: NA
abundance: many
CDR3aa: CASSSKRQAPPLYEQYF
CDR3nt: TGTGCCAGCAGCTCCAAACGACAGGCCCCACCTCTATACGAGCAGTACTTC

v_gene: TRBV21-1
j_gene: TRBJ1-5
d_gene: NA
abundance: NA
CDR3aa: CASSNRLLKGGGNQPQHF
CDR3nt: TGTGCCAGCAGCAATCGTCTGCTAAAGGGGGGTGGCAATCAGCCCCAGCATTTT

v_gene: TRBV6-2/TRBV6-3
j_gene: TRBJ1-5
d_gene: TRBD1
abundance: few
CDR3aa: CASKPGGGQPQHF
CDR3nt: TGTGCCAGCAAACCAGGGGGGGGCCAGCCCCAGCATTTT

v_gene: TRBV10-3
j_gene: TRBJ2-7
d_gene: NA
abundance: many
CDR3aa: CAISEKGMTEQYF
CDR3nt: TGTGCCATCAGTGAGAAGGGAATGACTGAGCAGTACTTC

v_gene: TRBV20-1
j_gene: TRBJ1-2
d_gene: NA
abundance: many
CDR3aa: CSARDSTALSGYTF
CDR3nt: TGCAGTGCTAGAGATTCGACAGCCCTATCCGGCTACACCTTC

v_gene: TRBV30
j_gene: TRBJ1-2
d_gene: NA
abundance: few
CDR3aa: CAFSGHKGYGYTF
CDR3nt: TGTGCCTTCTCGGGGCATAAGGGCTATGGCTACACCTTC

v_gene: TRBV7-9
j_gene: TRBJ1-3
d_gene: TRBD1
abundance: NA
CDR3aa: CASTRTGGNTIYF
CDR3nt: TGTGCCAGCACCAGGACAGGGGGAAACACCATATATTTT

v_gene: TRBV7-2
j_gene: TRBJ1-2
d_gene: NA
abundance: many
CDR3aa: CASSSRQAQPYGYTF
CDR3nt: TGTGCCAGCAGCTCCAGACAGGCCCAACCCTATGGCTACACCTTC

v_gene: TRBV21-1
j_gene: TRBJ2-2
d_gene: NA
abundance: NA
CDR3aa: CASSTQGIAGELFF
CDR3nt: TGTGCCAGCAGCACGCAGGGGATCGCCGGGGAGCTGTTTTTT

v_gene: TRBV7-9
j_gene: TRBJ2-7
d_gene: TRBD1
abundance: many
CDR3aa: CASSLGTGWSYEQYF
CDR3nt: TGTGCCAGCAGCTTGGGGACAGGTTGGAGTTACGAGCAGTACTTC

v_gene: TRBV28
j_gene: TRBJ1-2
d_gene: NA
abundance: NA
CDR3aa: CASSLGFNRASYTF
CDR3nt: TGTGCCAGCAGTTTGGGATTCAACAGGGCTAGCTACACCTTC

v_gene: TRBV6-2/TRBV6-3
j_gene: TRBJ1-5
d_gene: NA
abundance: many
CDR3aa: CASSYRDFADQPQHF
CDR3nt: TGTGCCAGCAGTTACAGGGATTTCGCTGATCAGCCCCAGCATTTT

v_gene: TRBV29-1
j_gene: TRBJ2-3
d_gene: NA
abundance: many
CDR3aa: CSETLRFTDTQYF
CDR3nt: TGCAGCGAGACATTACGTTTCACAGATACGCAGTATTTT

v_gene: TRBV12-3/TRBV12-4
j_gene: TRBJ1-1
d_gene: NA
abundance: many
CDR3aa: CASSPLRQGSNTEAFF
CDR3nt: TGTGCCAGCAGCCCGTTGAGGCAAGGATCGAACACTGAAGCTTTCTTT

v_gene: TRBV20-1
j_gene: TRBJ2-7
d_gene: TRBD2
abundance: NA
CDR3aa: CSAIMASGGYEQYF
CDR3nt: TGCAGTGCTATAATGGCTAGCGGGGGGTACGAGCAGTACTTC

v_gene: TRBV4-3
j_gene: TRBJ1-2
d_gene: NA
abundance: many
CDR3aa: CASSRGHNYGYTF
CDR3nt: TGCGCCAGCAGCCGAGGACATAACTATGGCTACACCTTC

v_gene: TRBV7-2
j_gene: TRBJ1-5
d_gene: TRBD1
abundance: NA
CDR3aa: CASSLDGTGNIQPQHF
CDR3nt: TGTGCCAGCAGCTTAGATGGGACAGGAAATATTCAGCCCCAGCATTTT

v_gene: TRBV20-1
j_gene: TRBJ2-3
d_gene: TRBD2
abundance: many
CDR3aa: CSARPGVAGGREASTDTQYF
CDR3nt: TGCAGTGCTAGACCCGGGGTAGCGGGGGGCCGCGAAGCGAGCACAGATACGCAGTATTTT

v_gene: TRBV9
j_gene: TRBJ1-1
d_gene: NA
abundance: NA
CDR3aa: CASSGGPGQGPLNTEAFF
CDR3nt: TGTGCCAGCAGCGGCGGCCCTGGTCAGGGGCCTTTGAACACTGAAGCTTTCTTT

v_gene: TRBV7-2
j_gene: TRBJ2-3
d_gene: TRBD2
abundance: many
CDR3aa: CASSLNPSGGGADTQYF
CDR3nt: TGTGCCAGCAGCTTAAATCCTAGCGGGGGGGGAGCAGATACGCAGTATTTT

v_gene: TRBV2
j_gene: TRBJ2-2
d_gene: NA
abundance: NA
CDR3aa: CASSAGRSGAGELFF
CDR3nt: TGTGCCAGCAGTGCCGGCCGGTCGGGGGCCGGGGAGCTGTTTTTT

v_gene: TRBV7-2
j_gene: TRBJ2-7
d_gene: NA
abundance: NA
CDR3aa: CASSLGIGGYEQYF
CDR3nt: TGTGCCAGCAGCTTAGGAATCGGCGGATACGAGCAGTACTTC

v_gene: TRBV7-2
j_gene: TRBJ1-1
d_gene: TRBD1
abundance: NA
CDR3aa: CASSLALGQAYTEAFF
CDR3nt: TGTGCCAGCAGCTTAGCACTAGGACAGGCCTACACTGAAGCTTTCTTT

v_gene: TRBV4-3
j_gene: TRBJ2-5
d_gene: NA
abundance: many
CDR3aa: CASSRQHQETQYF
CDR3nt: TGCGCCAGCAGCCGACAGCACCAAGAGACCCAGTACTTC

v_gene: TRBV5-1
j_gene: TRBJ1-5
d_gene: TRBD1
abundance: many
CDR3aa: CASSLAGGTQPQHF
CDR3nt: TGCGCCAGCAGCTTGGCAGGGGGCACTCAGCCCCAGCATTTT

v_gene: TRBV6-6
j_gene: TRBJ2-3
d_gene: NA
abundance: NA
CDR3aa: CASSYPGQSDTQYF
CDR3nt: TGTGCCAGCAGTTACCCCGGACAGTCAGATACGCAGTATTTT

v_gene: TRBV7-9
j_gene: TRBJ2-4
d_gene: NA
abundance: few
CDR3aa: CASSLLGDPTKNIQYF
CDR3nt: TGTGCCAGCAGCTTACTTGGGGACCCAACCAAAAACATTCAGTACTTC

v_gene: TRBV20-1
j_gene: TRBJ2-3
d_gene: NA
abundance: many
CDR3aa: CSARDLATSPDTQYF
CDR3nt: TGCAGTGCTAGAGATCTAGCGACGTCGCCCGATACGCAGTATTTT

v_gene: TRBV6-6
j_gene: TRBJ2-5
d_gene: NA
abundance: many
CDR3aa: CASSYPLGTQETQYF
CDR3nt: TGTGCCAGCAGTTACCCACTAGGCACCCAAGAGACCCAGTACTTC

v_gene: TRBV20-1
j_gene: TRBJ1-6
d_gene: NA
abundance: few
CDR3aa: CSAIPGGAGDSPPHF
CDR3nt: TGCAGTGCTATCCCGGGGGGGGCTGGCGATTCACCCCCCCACTTT

v_gene: TRBV2
j_gene: TRBJ1-1
d_gene: TRBD1
abundance: few
CDR3aa: CASSDRTGGAAFF
CDR3nt: TGTGCCAGCAGTGATCGTACAGGGGGTGCGGCTTTCTTT

v_gene: TRBV7-2
j_gene: TRBJ1-5
d_gene: NA
abundance: NA
CDR3aa: CASGLTQGGNQPQHF
CDR3nt: TGTGCCAGCGGCTTAACACAGGGTGGCAATCAGCCCCAGCATTTT

v_gene: TRBV20-1
j_gene: TRBJ1-5
d_gene: TRBD1
abundance: NA
CDR3aa: CSARDRVASNQPQHF
CDR3nt: TGCAGTGCTCGAGACAGGGTTGCGAGCAATCAGCCCCAGCATTTT

v_gene: TRBV11-2
j_gene: TRBJ2-3
d_gene: NA
abundance: many
CDR3aa: CASSPHTDTQYF
CDR3nt: TGTGCCAGCAGCCCACACACAGATACGCAGTATTTT

v_gene: TRBV7-8
j_gene: TRBJ2-3
d_gene: NA
abundance: many
CDR3aa: CASSIGVGAATSTDTQYF
CDR3nt: TGTGCCAGCAGCATAGGCGTGGGAGCGGCTACTAGCACAGATACGCAGTATTTT

v_gene: TRBV5-1
j_gene: TRBJ2-1
d_gene: NA
abundance: many
CDR3aa: CASSLPSNEQFF
CDR3nt: TGCGCCAGCAGCCTACCTTCCAATGAGCAGTTCTTC

v_gene: TRBV6-2/TRBV6-3
j_gene: TRBJ2-3
d_gene: NA
abundance: many
CDR3aa: CASSYSFNPSSLVGVADTQYF
CDR3nt: TGTGCCAGCAGTTACTCGTTTAACCCATCATCGCTGGTTGGGGTCGCAGATACGCAGTATTTT

v_gene: TRBV7-9
j_gene: TRBJ2-3
d_gene: TRBD2
abundance: NA
CDR3aa: CASSLVASGTDAQYF
CDR3nt: TGTGCCAGCAGCTTAGTGGCTAGCGGCACAGATGCGCAGTATTTT

v_gene: TRBV28
j_gene: TRBJ1-5
d_gene: NA
abundance: NA
CDR3aa: CASRGRWQGFGQPRHF
CDR3nt: TGTGCCAGCAGGGGAAGGTGGCAGGGGTTCGGCCAGCCCCGGCATTTT

v_gene: TRBV6-6
j_gene: TRBJ1-5
d_gene: TRBD1
abundance: few
CDR3aa: CATGGTGGLISNQPQHF
CDR3nt: TGTGCCACGGGGGGGACAGGGGGATTAATCAGCAATCAGCCCCAGCATTTT

v_gene: TRBV25-1
j_gene: TRBJ2-5
d_gene: NA
abundance: NA
CDR3aa: CASSDSVSQETQYF
CDR3nt: TGTGCCAGCAGTGATTCTGTTAGCCAAGAGACCCAGTACTTC